The present T cell receptor beta chain was sequenced within a study of blood T cell repertoires in COVID-19. Overall study context: Material from acute and convalescent COVID-19 was sourced from the United States, Italy and Spain. T cells, B-cell-depleted T cells, or PBMCs supplied cDNA or gDNA.

J gave up 7 bases and V 5 bases, and 11 bases lay outside the gene matches. The CDR3 consists of 16 residues. Germline assignment: CDR1 LNHDA and CDR2 SQIVND (reference sequence). Under the authors' procedure: Reference gene primer amplification in the assay estimated nucleated cell counts. Assay used: immunoSEQ multiplex PCR; TCRdb lists only in-frame clones, some missing. V and J calls and clone size come straight from that table; D and trimming were deduced from the DNA. The table includes around 100,000 clones, just over 90% detected once. This TCR was sampled from a man aged 55 to 69 with acute or convalescent COVID-19. Material: peripheral blood. V is TRBV19 and J is TRBJ2-3; 11 positions match TRBD2. CDR3 residues: CASSPRLAGIINTQYF. In DNA form, the CDR3 reads TGTGCCAGTAGTCCCCGACTAGCGGGAATTATAAATACGCAGTATTTT.